Below, 20 T cell receptor beta chains from the same sample are listed, as sequenced in a study of shared clonotypes between healthy human individuals. The repertoire was sequenced with immunoSEQ multiplex PCR; TCRdb's copy has only in-frame clones and lacks some. The repertoire holds about 580,000 clones, with roughly 98% as singletons. Naive CD8 cells, CD45RO-negative and positively selected for CCR7, excluded terminally differentiated effector memory CD45RA+ cells. The sequenced sample was naive CD8+ T cells sorted from blood. The origin of the receptors is a man aged 25 to 40 in good health.

As regards this clone: Other nucleotide sequences from this sample produce the same CDR3. This chain links TRBV11-2 with TRBJ2-7; D gene unclear. CDR1 is SGHAT, CDR2 FQNNGV, per germline. V was pared by 2 bases and J by 2 bases, with 1 base between. The CDR3 sequence is 11 residues long. CDR3 nucleotide sequence: TGTGCCAGCAGCTTACCCTACGAGCAGTACTTC. Amino acid sequence: CASSLPYEQYF. The full variable domain, in which reference TRBV11-2 and TRBJ2-7 provide the parts outside the CDR3, is EAGVAQSPRYKIIEKRQSVAFWCNPISGHATLYWYQQILGQGPKLLIQFQNNGVVDDSQLPKDRFSAERLKGVDSTLKIQPAKLEDSAVYLCASSLPYEQYFGPGTRLTVT.

About this clone: Other DNA sequences from this sample encode an identical CDR3 as well. The rearrangement uses TRBV29-1 and TRBJ2-7; the D call may be TRBD1 or TRBD2 (5 bases each). This CDR3 has 13 residues. V lost 2 bases and J 0 bases, leaving 8 bases between the germline ends. In germline, CDR1 is SQVTM, CDR2 ANQGSEA. The CDR3 DNA reads TGCAGCGTTGAAACCGGGACCTCCTACGAGCAGTACTTC. Its protein product is CSVETGTSYEQYF.

This chain links TRBV15 with TRBJ2-5, with D hard to call. In germline, CDR1 is LNHNV, CDR2 YYDKDF (reference sequence). This CDR3 comprises 17 residues. Deletions cut 0 bases from V and 5 bases from J, with 19 bases between. CDR3 sequence reads: CATSRDKIVEPVETQYF. In DNA, the CDR3 is TGTGCCACCAGCAGAGATAAAATTGTAGAACCGGTTGAGACCCAGTACTTC.

The chain couples TRBV5-5 to TRBJ1-1; D gene uncertain. Germline V gene sequence: CDR1 SGHKS, CDR2 YYEKEE (reference sequence). The CDR3 is 15 residues long. V lost 2 bases and J lost 2, with 13 bases in between. The CDR3 DNA reads TGTGCCAGCAGCTTCGGCAGGTTCTTAAACACTGAAGCTTTCTTT. Its translation is CASSFGRFLNTEAFF. The complete variable domain, with remaining parts taken from reference TRBV5-5 and TRBJ1-1, reads DAGVTQSPTHLIKTRGQQVTLRCSPISGHKSVSWYQQVLGQGPQFIFQYYEKEERGRGNFPDRFSARQFPNYSSELNVNALLLGDSALYLCASSFGRFLNTEAFFGQGTRLTVV.

The rearrangement uses TRBV27 and TRBJ1-2, with 10 bases matching TRBD1. Germline V gives CDR1 MNHEY, CDR2 SMNVEV (reference sequence). The CDR3 has 14 amino acids. Trimming removed 5 bases from V and 5 bases from J; junction bases left unmatched: 5. CDR3 nucleotide sequence: TGTGCCAGCAGTGCTCCGGGACAGGGGTATGGCTACACCTTC. Translating it yields CASSAPGQGYGYTF.

The chain combines TRBV7-9 with TRBJ1-4, with D maybe TRBD1 (6 bases). CDR3 size: 15 residues. Germline-derived CDR1 and CDR2 are SEHNR and FQNEAQ (reference sequence). The V end lost 10 bases, the J end lost 0 bases, and 15 bases lay between the germline ends. The CDR3 DNA is TGTGCCACCCGGGGGGCGCTTCCAACTAATGAAAAACTGTTTTTT. Its protein is CATRGALPTNEKLFF.

This clone came up once. The gene calls are TRBV27 and TRBJ1-1; D ambiguous. This CDR3 region has 12 residues. The V and J ends lost 5 bases and 6 bases respectively, with 10 bases between them. Per the germline V gene, CDR1 is MNHEY and CDR2 is SMNVEV (reference sequence). This chain's CDR3 is CASSASGAEAFF. In DNA, the CDR3 is TGTGCCAGCAGTGCGAGTGGGGCTGAAGCTTTCTTT.

This clone has just a few counts. V and J are TRBV10-3 and TRBJ1-2; TRBD1 aligns across 8 bases. V lost 3 bases, J lost 4 bases, and 7 bases stayed unmatched. Germline V gives CDR1 ENHRY, CDR2 SYGVKD. The CDR3 contains 15 residues. The CDR3 DNA follows: TGTGCCATCAGTGACTCAGGGGGCGCGGTCTATGGCTACACCTTC. The encoded protein is CAISDSGGAVYGYTF.

The table lists this clone with a count of one. The chain employs TRBV2 and TRBJ2-7; TRBD2 agrees at 7 bases. This CDR3 contains 15 residues. Germline CDR1 is SNHLY and CDR2 is FYNNEI. With V trimmed by 2 bases and J by 5 bases, 9 bases remained unmatched. CDR3 nucleotide sequence: TGTGCCAGCAGTGAAACCGGGGGGTATATGGACGAGCAGTACTTC. Its protein product is CASSETGGYMDEQYF. The variable domain in full, with the rest retrieved from reference TRBV2 and TRBJ2-7, is EPEVTQTPSHQVTQMGQEVILRCVPISNHLYFYWYRQILGQKVEFLVSFYNNEISEKSEIFDDQFSVERPDGSNFTLKIRSTKLEDSAMYFCASSETGGYMDEQYFGPGTRLTVT.

The rearrangement joins TRBV7-9 to TRBJ1-2; D is possibly TRBD1 (5 bases). The CDR3 loop spans 15 amino acids. Germline V CDR1 and CDR2: SEHNR, FQNEAQ (reference sequence). The ends were cut back, 6 bases at V and 8 bases at J, with 22 bases in the middle. The CDR3 DNA sequence: TGTGCCAGCAGGGATGGCGGGACGGTCGATGTGGGCTACACCTTC. This encodes CASRDGGTVDVGYTF.

The chain couples TRBV29-1 to TRBJ1-1; D unclear. The V and J ends lost 7 bases and 2 bases respectively, with 14 bases between them. CDR1 and CDR2 (germline): SQVTM, ANQGSEA. This CDR3 has 13 amino acids. The CDR3 loop is CSADRGFNTEAFF. The CDR3, as DNA: TGCAGCGCTGACCGGGGATTCAACACTGAAGCTTTCTTT.

The chain recombines TRBV11-2 with TRBJ1-1; perhaps TRBD1 as D (6 bases). The CDR3 runs to 15 residues. Trimming removed 5 bases at V and 4 bases at J, with 17 bases between. Germline V lookup: CDR1 SGHAT, CDR2 FQNNGV. The CDR3 region is CASSRWGGAGTEAFF. CDR3 coding DNA: TGTGCCAGCAGCCGTTGGGGGGGCGCGGGCACTGAAGCTTTCTTT.

The rearrangement uses TRBV4-3 and TRBJ2-7; no clear D. Trimming left V 0 bases short and J 0 bases short, with 12 bases between. The CDR3 sequence is 16 residues long. Per the germline V gene, CDR1 is LGHNA and CDR2 is YSLEER. CDR3 DNA sequence: TGCGCCAGCAGCCAAGATGTCTTGGCTAGCTCCTACGAGCAGTACTTC. Protein sequence: CASSQDVLASSYEQYF.

The V gene is TRBV27, the J gene TRBJ2-7; 8 bases are shared with TRBD1. Germline CDR1 MNHEY, CDR2 SMNVEV (reference sequence). V shed 2 bases, J shed 8 bases, and the junction held 8 bases outside the gene matches. The CDR3 length is 14 residues. The CDR3 loop reads CASSLDGQGVKQYF. The CDR3 region has the DNA TGTGCCAGCAGTTTAGACGGACAGGGTGTGAAGCAGTACTTC.

The CDR3 DNA is TGTGCCAGCAGCGTAGGGGTCACTAATGAAAAACTGTTTTTT. Translation: CASSVGVTNEKLFF. The rearrangement joins TRBV9 to TRBJ1-4, with D unresolved. The CDR3 covers 14 residues. The V gene's germline CDR1 is SGDLS and CDR2 YYNGEE. The V end lost 0 bases, the J end lost 2 bases, and 5 bases lay between the germline ends.

V and J are TRBV19 and TRBJ1-1, with D hard to call. CDR1 and CDR2 (germline): LNHDA, SQIVND (reference sequence). The CDR3 has 13 residues. The V and J ends lost 4 bases and 3 bases respectively, with 9 bases between them. The CDR3 reads CASSTILDTEAFF. In nucleotides, the CDR3 is TGTGCCAGTAGTACCATTCTTGACACTGAAGCTTTCTTT.

Comments on this clone: The sample holds other DNA sequences that translate to the same CDR3. The chain is built from TRBV6-6 and TRBJ2-5, with a tentative D call TRBD2 (5 bases). The CDR3 runs 14 residues. Trimming took off 3 bases at V and 2 bases at J, with 10 bases between the two ends. Germline CDR1 and CDR2: MNHNY and SVGAGI (reference sequence). The CDR3 DNA is TGTGCCAGCAGTTATTCGGGGATACAAGAGACCCAGTACTTC. Amino acids: CASSYSGIQETQYF.

V usage is TRBV9 and J usage is TRBJ2-3; 10 bases match TRBD2. The CDR3 length is 19 residues. CDR1 is SGDLS, CDR2 YYNGEE, per germline. V lost 0 bases, J lost 4 bases, and 14 bases stayed unmatched. The CDR3 sequence: CASSVGVGVSSGRPDTQYF. The CDR3 coding sequence is TGTGCCAGCAGCGTAGGAGTAGGGGTGTCTAGCGGGAGACCAGATACGCAGTATTTT.

A single count supports this clone. The chain is built from TRBV28 and TRBJ1-2; D gene ambiguous. CDR3 length equals 14 residues. Germline CDR1 MDHEN, CDR2 SYDVKM. With 7 bases removed from V and 5 bases from J, the gap between germline ends came to 17 bases. In DNA, the CDR3 is TGTGCCAGCACCGCCCGAGGCCCTGGATATGGCTACACCTTC. Protein: CASTARGPGYGYTF.

The gene calls are TRBV19 and TRBJ1-2, with TRBD1 matching 7 bases. CDR3 length: 14 amino acids. Germline V gene sequence: CDR1 LNHDA, CDR2 SQIVND (reference sequence). J was trimmed by 6 bases and V by 4 bases; bases with no gene match: 8. CDR3 nucleotide sequence: TGTGCCAGTAGTAGCATCGGGACAGCGCATGGCTACACCTTC. As protein: CASSSIGTAHGYTF.